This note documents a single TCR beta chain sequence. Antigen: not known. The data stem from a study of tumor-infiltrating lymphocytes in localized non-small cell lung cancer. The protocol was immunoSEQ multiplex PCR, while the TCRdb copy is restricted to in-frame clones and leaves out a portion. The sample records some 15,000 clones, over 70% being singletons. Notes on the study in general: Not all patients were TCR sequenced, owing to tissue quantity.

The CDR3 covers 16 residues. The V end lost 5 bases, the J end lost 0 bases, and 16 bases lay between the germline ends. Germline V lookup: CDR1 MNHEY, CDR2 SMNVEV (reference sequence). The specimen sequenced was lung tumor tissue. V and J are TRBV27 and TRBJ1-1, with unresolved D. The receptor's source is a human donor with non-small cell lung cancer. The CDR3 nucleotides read TGTGCCAGCAGTCAAAGGATAGTCACCCTGAACACTGAAGCTTTCTTT. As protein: CASSQRIVTLNTEAFF.